This is a list of T cell receptor beta chains from one sample in a study of PD-L1 blockade in urothelial cancer. Assay: immunoSEQ multiplex PCR; the TCRdb copy retains only in-frame clones and omits some. The sample contains around 38,000 clones, about 80% of which appear only once. This material consisted of PBMCs, taken around atezolizumab (anti-PD-L1) treatment. The receptor source for this set is a man in his 60s with urothelial cancer. Both conserved end residues are part of each CDR3. A D gene is named only where the DNA matches it firmly. The size of a clone is reported for some rows only, either as once, few or many, or as a class for expanded clones.

j_call v_call d_call clone_size cdr3_nt cdr3_aa
TRBJ1-1 TRBV5-1 NA NA TGCGCCAGCAGCTTGCGGGGGAGGGGGACTGAAGCTTTCTTT CASSLRGRGTEAFF
TRBJ1-2 TRBV12-5 TRBD1 NA TGTGCTAGTGGTCCGTGGACAGGGGACTATGGCTACACCTTC CASGPWTGDYGYTF
TRBJ1-4 TRBV16 TRBD1 NA TGTGCCAGCAGCCAGGGGCCTCCGGGACAGGGATCCGGTGAAAAACTGTTTTTT CASSQGPPGQGSGEKLFF
TRBJ2-1 TRBV6-6 NA NA TGTGCCAGCAGTTACCAGTCCAATGAGCAGTTCTTC CASSYQSNEQFF
TRBJ2-3 TRBV30 TRBD2 NA TGTGCCTGGAGTGTAAGCGGGGAGATGCAGTATTTT CAWSVSGEMQYF
TRBJ1-5 TRBV7-2 NA NA TGTGCCAGCAGCCGCGGGTCGGCTCAGCCCCAGCATTTT CASSRGSAQPQHF
TRBJ2-1 TRBV7-3 TRBD2 NA TGTGCCAGCAGCTTAGCGGGAGGGTACAATGAGCAGTTCTTC CASSLAGGYNEQFF
TRBJ2-5 TRBV25-1 TRBD2 NA TGTGCCAGCGGGGAGGGAGGGCGGCAAGAGACCCAGTACTTC CASGEGGRQETQYF
TRBJ2-5 TRBV14 TRBD2 NA TGTGCCAGCAGCCCGCGGTGGCTAGCGGGAGTGGCGTCTAAGGAGACCCAGTACTTC CASSPRWLAGVASKETQYF
TRBJ2-7 TRBV28 NA once TGTGCCAGCAGGGAGGCGACCTACGAGCAGTACTTC CASREATYEQYF
TRBJ1-1 TRBV6-5 TRBD1 NA TGTGCCAGCAGGCGACAGGGTGAGGGCACTGAAGCTTTCTTT CASRRQGEGTEAFF
TRBJ1-1 TRBV7-3 NA NA TGTGCCAGCAGCTCGGGTCTGAACACTGAAGCTTTCTTT CASSSGLNTEAFF
TRBJ1-5 TRBV6-1 TRBD1 NA TGTGCCAGCAGGGATCGACAGGGCCATCAGCCCCAGCATTTT CASRDRQGHQPQHF
TRBJ2-5 TRBV19 NA NA TGTGCCAGTACAACTGCTCCCGATGCGACCCAGTACTTC CASTTAPDATQYF
TRBJ1-1 TRBV2 TRBD1 NA TGTGCCAGCAGAGCAGGGACAGAGAACACTGAAGCTTTCTTT CASRAGTENTEAFF
TRBJ1-1 TRBV7-9 NA few TGTGCCAGCAGCTCAGAGAGGAGGGTTAACACTGAAGCTTTCTTT CASSSERRVNTEAFF
TRBJ2-7 TRBV28 TRBD1 NA TGTGCCAGCAGTAGACAGGGGCTTGAAGGCGAGCAGTACTTC CASSRQGLEGEQYF
TRBJ1-4 TRBV5-6 TRBD1 once TGTGCCAGCAGCTTGAATACAGGGGGCGAGGAAAAACTGTTTTTT CASSLNTGGEEKLFF
TRBJ1-3 TRBV4-3 NA NA TGCGCCAGCAGCCAAGGAAACAGGGTTGGAAACACCATATATTTT CASSQGNRVGNTIYF
TRBJ2-4 TRBV5-1 TRBD1 NA TGCGCCAGCAGCAGGACAGGGTCGAGCGGCATTCAGTACTTC CASSRTGSSGIQYF
TRBJ1-2 TRBV19 NA NA TGTGCCAGTACCCTAAGAGAAAGAACTCCGGGAAGTGTTAACTATGGCTACACCTTC CASTLRERTPGSVNYGYTF
TRBJ2-2 TRBV19 TRBD2 NA TGTGCCAGTAGTATGGGACTAGCCAGTGGGAACACCGGGGAGCTGTTTTTT CASSMGLASGNTGELFF
TRBJ2-3 TRBV18 NA NA TGTGCCAGCTCAGGGCGGGACGGAGATACGCAGTATTTT CASSGRDGDTQYF
TRBJ2-1 TRBV7-9 TRBD2 NA TGTGCCAGCAGCTCCGGGACTATTCTCAATGAGCAGTTCTTC CASSSGTILNEQFF
TRBJ1-6 TRBV7-8 NA NA TGTGCCAGCAGCTCGTTCAGACAGGAATGGTCCTATAATTCACCCCTCCACTTT CASSSFRQEWSYNSPLHF
TRBJ2-1 TRBV7-9 TRBD2 NA TGTGCCAGCAGCTCCTACCCTAGCGGGAGGTTGAATGAGCAGTTCTTC CASSSYPSGRLNEQFF
TRBJ2-3 TRBV7-2 NA medium-sized TGTGCCAGCAGCCCGAACCTTCAGGCAGATACGCAGTATTTT CASSPNLQADTQYF
TRBJ2-3 TRBV9 TRBD1 NA TGTGCCAGCAGCGCTTCCGGAAGGGGGCGCGGCACAGATACGCAGTATTTT CASSASGRGRGTDTQYF
TRBJ1-5 TRBV6-1 NA NA TGTGCCAGCAGTGCAGGGATGGGCAATCAGCCCCAGCATTTT CASSAGMGNQPQHF
TRBJ2-3 TRBV7-2 TRBD1 NA TGTGCCAGCAGCTTCCGGGACAGGGGTTTCACAGATACGCAGTATTTT CASSFRDRGFTDTQYF
TRBJ2-3 TRBV2 TRBD2 once TGTGCCAGCAAGGGGACTAGCGGGAGAACTAGCACAGATACGCAGTATTTT CASKGTSGRTSTDTQYF
TRBJ2-7 TRBV5-1 TRBD1 NA TGCGCCAGCAGCTCAACAGGGGGAACCTACGAGCAGTACTTC CASSSTGGTYEQYF
TRBJ2-7 TRBV5-1 TRBD1 once TGCGCCAGCAGCCCCGTGGGACAGGGATCGTCGCAGTACTTC CASSPVGQGSSQYF
TRBJ2-2 TRBV5-1 TRBD2 NA TGCGCCAGCAGCCTGATCCAGGGAGGGACCGGGGAGCTGTTTTTT CASSLIQGGTGELFF
TRBJ2-7 TRBV5-1 TRBD1 NA TGCGCCAGCAGCTTGCGCCTACAAGCGACAGGGGGCCTTCTCCACTACGAGCAGTACTTC CASSLRLQATGGLLHYEQYF
TRBJ2-2 TRBV5-1 TRBD2 NA TGCGCCAGCAGCTTGACTAGCGGTGATATCGCCGGGGAGCTGTTTTTT CASSLTSGDIAGELFF
TRBJ1-2 TRBV7-2 NA NA TGTGCCAGCAGCTTATACGACAGTAACTATGGCTACACCTTC CASSLYDSNYGYTF
TRBJ2-1 TRBV11-3 TRBD2 NA TGTGCCAGCAGCTCGATGCTAGCGGGATCCTACAATGAGCAGTTCTTC CASSSMLAGSYNEQFF
TRBJ2-7 TRBV18 NA NA TGTGCCAGCTCACCTCCCGGGACTCCCTACGAGCAGTACTTC CASSPPGTPYEQYF
TRBJ2-1 TRBV7-8 NA NA TGTGCCAGCAGCTTAATTAGTCTCGAGCAGTTCTTC CASSLISLEQFF
TRBJ2-1 TRBV7-6 TRBD2 NA TGTGCCAGCAGCCTATACGGGAGGGGGAATGAGCAGTTCTTC CASSLYGRGNEQFF
TRBJ1-1 TRBV4-2 NA NA TGTGCCAGCAGCCAACAGCCCCTCCAACAGGTGAACACTGAAGCTTTCTTT CASSQQPLQQVNTEAFF
TRBJ2-1 TRBV7-2 NA NA TGTGCCAGCAGCTTAGTTGGACTTGAGAATGAGCAGTTCTTC CASSLVGLENEQFF
TRBJ2-7 TRBV5-4 NA NA TGTGCCAGCAGCCCGCGGTCAGGGGTCTCCTACGAGCAGTACTTC CASSPRSGVSYEQYF
TRBJ2-6 TRBV27 NA NA TGTGCCAGCAGTTTAAACAGGATCTCTGGGGCCAACGTCCTGACTTTC CASSLNRISGANVLTF
TRBJ2-1 TRBV7-7 NA NA TGTGCTAGCAGCCGTTTACAGGACTACAATGAGCAGTTCTTC CASSRLQDYNEQFF